These 23 T cell receptor beta chains share one sample of origin, sequenced in a study of response to subunit inactivated influenza vaccine. TCRdb re-called the RT-PCR reads with MiXCR, one entry per CDR3 protein. The data hold about 610,000 distinct CDR3 sequences, with 14% observed a single time. The material sequenced was PBMCs from blood, taken 11 to 12 days after vaccination. These receptors came from a man between 50 and 59 years old who received an inactivated influenza vaccine.

The rearrangement links TRBV5-6 to TRBJ2-1, with D unclear. Trimming pared 2 bases from V and 3 bases from J, leaving 12 bases between. CDR3 length: 15 amino acids. Germline V gene sequence: CDR1 SGHDT, CDR2 YYEEEE. This CDR3 is CASSFFAHDYNEQFF. For the CDR3, the DNA is TGTGCCAGCAGCTTTTTTGCCCATGACTACAATGAGCAGTTCTTC.

This clonotype was counted ten times or more. This chain joins TRBV6-5 and TRBJ1-2; 8 bases agree with TRBD1. The V segment lost 0 bases and the J segment 6 bases; nucleotides outside the gene matches: 6. This CDR3 is built from 15 residues. Germline V gene sequence: CDR1 MNHEY, CDR2 SVGAGI. In DNA, the CDR3 is TGTGCCAGCAGTTACTCGTCAGGGGGCCTCAATGGCTACACCTTC. Its protein product is CASSYSSGGLNGYTF.

V gene TRBV27 combines with J gene TRBJ2-1; no definite D call. The CDR3 extends over 13 amino acids. Germline V CDR1 and CDR2: MNHEY, SMNVEV (reference sequence). V was pared by 0 bases and J by 3 bases, with 3 bases between. The CDR3 DNA sequence: TGTGCCAGCAGTTTATCCTTCTACAATGAGCAGTTCTTC. Its translation: CASSLSFYNEQFF.

This sequence joins TRBV20-1 and TRBJ2-7, with 10 bases identical to TRBD2. The CDR3 spans 15 residues. Germline-derived CDR1 and CDR2 are DFQATT and SNEGSKA (reference sequence). With 4 bases clipped from V and 6 bases from J, the junction kept 12 bases outside the gene matches. CDR3 residues: CSANPSGRGLGEQYF. The CDR3, as DNA: TGCAGTGCTAACCCTAGCGGGAGAGGGTTGGGCGAGCAGTACTTC.

This clonotype has a handful of counts. The genes are TRBV10-3 and TRBJ2-2; no definite D call. The CDR3 runs to 16 residues. Germline CDR1 is ENHRY and CDR2 is SYGVKD. The V and J ends lost 3 bases and 0 bases respectively, with 11 bases between them. CDR3 amino acids: CAISEAIVANTGELFF. CDR3 nucleotide sequence: TGTGCCATCAGTGAAGCAATAGTTGCGAACACCGGGGAGCTGTTTTTT.

The rearrangement joins TRBV4-1 to TRBJ2-7; D is uncertain. The CDR3 contains 15 residues. Germline lookup yields CDR1 MGHRA and CDR2 YSYEKL. Trimming removed 0 bases from V and 6 bases from J, with 15 bases in between. CDR3 bases: TGCGCCAGCAGCCAAGAGGCTTCAGTAGCCAGCGAGCAGTACTTC. Amino acids: CASSQEASVASEQYF.

This clonotype showed up many times. The rearrangement uses TRBV20-1 and TRBJ1-6, with 7 bases identical to TRBD1. Germline-derived CDR1 and CDR2 are DFQATT and SNEGSKA (reference sequence). J lost 7 bases, V lost 8 bases, and 5 bases had no gene match. This CDR3 comprises 12 residues. CDR3 region: CSPRQGNSPLHF. The CDR3 nucleotides read TGCAGTCCCCGACAGGGAAATTCACCCCTCCACTTT.

The chain links TRBV10-3 to TRBJ1-4; a weak D match, TRBD1 (5 bases). V was shortened by 8 bases and J by 8 bases, with 18 bases between the two germline ends. Germline CDR1 reads ENHRY; CDR2 reads SYGVKD. This CDR3 is 14 amino acids long. The CDR3 is CAISSVGVGEKLFF. CDR3 sequence (DNA): TGTGCCATCTCGAGCGTGGGGGTAGGGGAAAAACTGTTTTTT.

The V gene is TRBV20-1, the J gene TRBJ1-2; 7 positions match TRBD1. Losses at the gene ends were 5 bases for V and 5 bases for J; bases not matched to a gene: 5. CDR1 is DFQATT and CDR2 is SNEGSKA in the germline V gene (reference sequence). This CDR3 has 12 residues. The CDR3 is CSAVDRSYGYTF. The CDR3 region has the DNA TGCAGTGCTGTGGACAGGTCGTATGGCTACACCTTC.

The table lists this clonotype with a few counts. This chain connects TRBV20-1 to TRBJ2-3; D is uncertain. Per the germline V gene, CDR1 is DFQATT and CDR2 is SNEGSKA (reference sequence). The ends were cut back, 3 bases at V and 7 bases at J, with 11 bases in the middle. This CDR3 is built from 12 residues. CDR3 DNA: TGCAGTGCTAGTTCCGGAAAGAATACGCAGTATTTT. Encoded protein: CSASSGKNTQYF.

This chain uses TRBV30 with TRBJ1-4; 8 nucleotides match TRBD1. With V trimmed by 3 bases and J by 8 bases, 5 bases remained unmatched. The CDR3 extends over 13 amino acids. The germline V gene has CDR1 GTSNPN and CDR2 SVGIG (reference sequence). In nucleotides, the CDR3 is TGTGCCTGGAGCCTTACAGGGGGGGAAAAACTGTTTTTT. Protein sequence: CAWSLTGGEKLFF.

The V and J genes are TRBV5-1 and TRBJ1-1, with D unresolved. This CDR3 spans 17 amino acids. Germline assignment: CDR1 SGHRS and CDR2 YFSETQ. Between the trimmed V and J ends, which lost 4 bases and 1 base, there was a span of 20 bases. CDR3 sequence (DNA): TGCGCCAGCAGCCCGGTCGTTGGAAACTTGGAGAACACTGAAGCTTTCTTT. This gives the protein CASSPVVGNLENTEAFF.

This chain uses TRBV6-1 with TRBJ2-1, with 8 nucleotides matching TRBD1. This CDR3 spans 15 amino acids. From germline, CDR1 is MNHNS and CDR2 SASEGT. Trimming at V came to 5 bases and at J to 5 bases, leaving 8 bases not matched to a gene. CDR3 region: CASSLQDRAHNEQFF. CDR3 coding DNA: TGTGCCAGCAGTCTGCAGGACAGGGCTCACAATGAGCAGTTCTTC.

DNA of the CDR3: TGCGCCAGCAGCTGGGCCGGGACGGACACCGGGGAGCTGTTTTTT. The encoded protein is CASSWAGTDTGELFF. The chain employs TRBV5-1 and TRBJ2-2, with D perhaps TRBD1 or TRBD2 (5 bases each). Trimming pared 3 bases from V and 3 bases from J, leaving 12 bases between. This CDR3 spans 15 amino acids. The germline V gene encodes CDR1 SGHRS and CDR2 YFSETQ. Complete variable domain (other parts from reference TRBV5-1 and TRBJ2-2): KAGVTQTPRYLIKTRGQQVTLSCSPISGHRSVSWYQQTPGQGLQFLFEYFSETQRNKGNFPGRFSGRQFSNSRSEMNVSTLELGDSALYLCASSWAGTDTGELFFGEGSRLTVL.

The chain carries TRBV4-3 and TRBJ1-2; 9 nucleotides align to TRBD1. The CDR3 sequence is 17 residues long. V lost 3 bases to trimming and J lost 0 bases; unmatched junction nucleotides: 8. CDR1 and CDR2 (germline): LGHNA, YSLEER. CDR3 sequence (DNA): TGCGCCAGCAGCCAGGATCTGAGACAGGGGGCTAACTATGGCTACACCTTC. This gives the protein CASSQDLRQGANYGYTF.

This clonotype has more than one count but fewer than ten. V is TRBV20-1 and J is TRBJ2-5; TRBD2 matches 9 bases. CDR1 is DFQATT, CDR2 SNEGSKA, per germline (reference sequence). The CDR3 length is 16 residues. With V trimmed by 0 bases and J by 1 base, 6 bases remained unmatched. Written as DNA, the CDR3 is TGCAGTGCTAGAGATCTACGACTAGCGGTCCAAGAGACCCAGTACTTC. Protein sequence: CSARDLRLAVQETQYF.

This clonotype came up a few times. The gene calls are TRBV7-3 and TRBJ2-7; D remains unclear. V was pared by 5 bases and J by 3 bases, with 11 bases between. The germline V gene has CDR1 SGHTA and CDR2 FQGTGA. The CDR3 consists of 13 residues. The CDR3 protein is CASSPSPNYEQYF. CDR3 nucleotide sequence: TGTGCCAGCAGCCCCTCCCCTAACTACGAGCAGTACTTC.

The chain uses TRBV18 and TRBJ2-7, with D possibly matching TRBD1 (6 bases). Per the germline V gene, CDR1 is KGHSH and CDR2 is LQKENI. V lost 6 bases, J lost 2 bases, and 20 bases lay in between. The CDR3 length is 16 residues. CDR3 amino acids: CASSGRGGALPYEQYF. DNA of the CDR3: TGTGCCAGCTCCGGGCGTGGGGGCGCTTTGCCCTACGAGCAGTACTTC.

The table lists this clonotype with many counts. V gene TRBV5-1 combines with J gene TRBJ1-1; D might be TRBD1 (5 bases). Germline loops: CDR1 SGHRS, CDR2 YFSETQ. The CDR3 has 14 residues. V shed 5 bases and J shed 3 bases, with 14 bases lying between them. CDR3 sequence: CASRSFRADTEAFF. The DNA for the CDR3 is TGCGCCAGCAGAAGTTTCAGGGCGGACACTGAAGCTTTCTTT.

The chain combines TRBV10-3 with TRBJ2-3; D is possibly TRBD1 (6 bases). V was clipped by 6 bases and J by 4 bases, with 14 bases between them. There are 14 residues in the CDR3. Per germline, CDR1 ENHRY and CDR2 SYGVKD. In DNA form, the CDR3 reads TGTGCCATCAGACCGGGACATCAAGCAGATACGCAGTATTTT. It is translated as CAIRPGHQADTQYF.

The gene calls are TRBV20-1 and TRBJ2-1, with TRBD2 as a possible D gene (5 bases). The CDR3 loop spans 14 amino acids. From germline, CDR1 is DFQATT and CDR2 SNEGSKA (reference sequence). V lost 0 bases and J 5 bases, leaving 11 bases between the germline ends. The CDR3 spells CSAREWRADNEQFF. The CDR3 bases are TGCAGTGCTAGAGAATGGCGGGCGGACAATGAGCAGTTCTTC.

The chain links TRBV5-6 to TRBJ2-2; either TRBD1 or TRBD2 may supply D (5 bases each). Germline values: CDR1 SGHDT, CDR2 YYEEEE. Trimming took 4 bases from V and 3 from J, leaving 13 bases between them. The CDR3 runs 15 residues. The CDR3, as DNA: TGTGCCAGCAGCCCCCGGGACGGTTACACCGGGGAGCTGTTTTTT. Its translation is CASSPRDGYTGELFF.

The CDR3 bases are TGTGCCAGCAGAACCGGACAGGGGGCGGGTACTGAAGCTTTCTTT. This encodes CASRTGQGAGTEAFF. The chain links TRBV7-2 to TRBJ1-1, with 11 bases that match TRBD1. CDR3 length: 15 amino acids. The germline V gene has CDR1 SGHTA and CDR2 FQGNSA. Losses at the gene ends were 6 bases for V and 5 bases for J; bases not matched to a gene: 8.